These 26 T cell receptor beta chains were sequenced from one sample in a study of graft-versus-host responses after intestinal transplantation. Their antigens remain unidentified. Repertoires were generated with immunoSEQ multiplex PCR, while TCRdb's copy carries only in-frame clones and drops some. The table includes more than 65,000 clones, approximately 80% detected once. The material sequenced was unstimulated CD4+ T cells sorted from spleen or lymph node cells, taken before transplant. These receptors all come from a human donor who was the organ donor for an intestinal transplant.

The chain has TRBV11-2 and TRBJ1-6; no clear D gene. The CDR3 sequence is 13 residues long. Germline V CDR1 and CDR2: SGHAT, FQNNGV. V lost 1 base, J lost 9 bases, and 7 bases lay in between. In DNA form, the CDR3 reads TGTGCCAGCAGCTTAGGCAGGCGTTCACCCCTCCACTTT. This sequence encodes CASSLGRRSPLHF.

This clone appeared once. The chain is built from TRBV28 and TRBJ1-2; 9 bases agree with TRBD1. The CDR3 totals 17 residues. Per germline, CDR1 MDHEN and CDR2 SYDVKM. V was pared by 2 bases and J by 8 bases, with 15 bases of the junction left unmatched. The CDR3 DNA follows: TGTGCCAGCAGTTTAGTCGACTCGGGACAGGGACTTGGCGGCTACACCTTC. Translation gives CASSLVDSGQGLGGYTF.

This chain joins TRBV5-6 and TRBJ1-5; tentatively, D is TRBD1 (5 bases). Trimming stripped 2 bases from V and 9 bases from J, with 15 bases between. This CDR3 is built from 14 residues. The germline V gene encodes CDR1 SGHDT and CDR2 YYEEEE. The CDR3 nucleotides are TGTGCCAGCAGCTTTAAGGGGCCCGGTGGGCCCCAGCATTTT. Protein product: CASSFKGPGGPQHF.

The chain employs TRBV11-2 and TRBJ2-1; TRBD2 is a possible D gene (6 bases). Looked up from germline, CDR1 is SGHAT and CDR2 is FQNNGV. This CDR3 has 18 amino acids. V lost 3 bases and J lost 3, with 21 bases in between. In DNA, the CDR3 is TGTGCCAGCAGCTTTTACGTGTCCCTCTCGCGGGGCTACAATGAGCAGTTCTTC. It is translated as CASSFYVSLSRGYNEQFF. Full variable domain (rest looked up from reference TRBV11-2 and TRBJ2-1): EAGVAQSPRYKIIEKRQSVAFWCNPISGHATLYWYQQILGQGPKLLIQFQNNGVVDDSQLPKDRFSAERLKGVDSTLKIQPAKLEDSAVYLCASSFYVSLSRGYNEQFFGPGTRLTVL.

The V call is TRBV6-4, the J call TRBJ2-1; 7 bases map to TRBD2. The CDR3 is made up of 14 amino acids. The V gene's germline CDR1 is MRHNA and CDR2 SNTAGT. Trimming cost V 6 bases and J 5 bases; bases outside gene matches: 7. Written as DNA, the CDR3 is TGTGCCAGCAGGGGGGGGGTAGGCCACAATGAGCAGTTCTTC. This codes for CASRGGVGHNEQFF.

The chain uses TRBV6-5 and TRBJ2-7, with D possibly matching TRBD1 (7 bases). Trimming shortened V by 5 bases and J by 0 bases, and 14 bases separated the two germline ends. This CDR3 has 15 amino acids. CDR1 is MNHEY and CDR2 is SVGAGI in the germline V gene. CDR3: CASSPTGRPSYEQYV. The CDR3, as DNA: TGTGCCAGCAGTCCGACAGGGAGGCCCTCCTACGAGCAGTACGTC.

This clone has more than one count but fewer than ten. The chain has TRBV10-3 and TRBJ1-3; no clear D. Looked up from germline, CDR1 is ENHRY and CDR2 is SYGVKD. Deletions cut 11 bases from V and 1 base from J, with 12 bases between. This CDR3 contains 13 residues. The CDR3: CASLSGSGNTIYF. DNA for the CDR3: TGTGCCTCACTATCGGGATCTGGAAACACCATATATTTT.

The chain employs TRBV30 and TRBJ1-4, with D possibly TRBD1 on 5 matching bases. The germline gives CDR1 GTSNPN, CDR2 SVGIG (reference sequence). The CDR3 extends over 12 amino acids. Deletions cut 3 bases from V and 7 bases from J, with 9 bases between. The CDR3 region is CAWSPGGEKLFF. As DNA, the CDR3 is TGTGCCTGGAGCCCGGGGGGTGAAAAACTGTTTTTT.

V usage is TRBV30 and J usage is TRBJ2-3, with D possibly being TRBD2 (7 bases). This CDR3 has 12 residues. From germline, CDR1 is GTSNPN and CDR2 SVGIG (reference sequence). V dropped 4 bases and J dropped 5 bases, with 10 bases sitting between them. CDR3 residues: CAWTGGQDTQYF. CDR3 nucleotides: TGTGCCTGGACGGGGGGCCAAGATACGCAGTATTTT.

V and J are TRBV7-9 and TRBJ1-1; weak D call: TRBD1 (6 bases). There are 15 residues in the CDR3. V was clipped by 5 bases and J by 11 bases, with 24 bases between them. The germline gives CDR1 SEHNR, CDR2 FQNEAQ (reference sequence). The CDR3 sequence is CASSRGTSIPTVAFF. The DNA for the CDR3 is TGTGCCAGCAGCCGAGGGACATCAATCCCTACTGTGGCTTTCTTT.

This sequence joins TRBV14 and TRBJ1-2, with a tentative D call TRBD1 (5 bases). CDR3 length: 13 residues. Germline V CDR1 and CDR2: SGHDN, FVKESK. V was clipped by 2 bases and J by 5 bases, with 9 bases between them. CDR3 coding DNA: TGTGCCAGCAGCCAATACGGGACTTATGGCTACACCTTC. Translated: CASSQYGTYGYTF.

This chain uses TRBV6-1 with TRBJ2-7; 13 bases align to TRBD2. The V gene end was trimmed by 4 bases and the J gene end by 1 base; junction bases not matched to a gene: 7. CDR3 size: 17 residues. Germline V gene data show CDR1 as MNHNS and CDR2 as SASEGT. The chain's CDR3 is CASSGRLAGGNSYEQYV. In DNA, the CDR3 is TGTGCCAGCAGTGGAAGACTAGCGGGGGGCAATTCCTACGAGCAGTACGTC.

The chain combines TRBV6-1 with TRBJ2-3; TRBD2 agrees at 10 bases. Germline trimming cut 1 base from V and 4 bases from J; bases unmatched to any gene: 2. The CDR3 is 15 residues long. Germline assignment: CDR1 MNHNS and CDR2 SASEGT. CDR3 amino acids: CASSEEAGGPDTQYF. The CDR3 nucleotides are TGTGCCAGCAGTGAAGAAGCGGGGGGGCCAGATACGCAGTATTTT.

In DNA form, the CDR3 reads TGCGCCAGCAGTGATCTCCCTCGGGGAGGGAACGCGGATACGCAGTATTTT. This translates into CASSDLPRGGNADTQYF. The chain joins TRBV10-1 to TRBJ2-3; TRBD2 matches at 7 bases. The germline gives CDR1 WNHNN, CDR2 SYGVQD (reference sequence). V shed 3 bases and J 6 bases; nucleotides not matched to a gene: 15. The CDR3 is made up of 17 amino acids.

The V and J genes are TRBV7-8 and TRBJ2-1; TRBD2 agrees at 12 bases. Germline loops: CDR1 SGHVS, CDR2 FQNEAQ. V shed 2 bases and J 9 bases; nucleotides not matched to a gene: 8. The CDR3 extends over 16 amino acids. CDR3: CASSLYASGGASEQFF. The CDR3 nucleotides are TGTGCCAGCAGCTTATATGCTAGCGGGGGGGCCAGTGAGCAGTTCTTC.

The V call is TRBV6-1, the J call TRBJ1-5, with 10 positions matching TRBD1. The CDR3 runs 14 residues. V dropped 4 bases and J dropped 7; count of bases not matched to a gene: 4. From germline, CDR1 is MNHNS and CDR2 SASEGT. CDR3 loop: CASSGRQGAQPQHF. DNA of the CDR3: TGTGCCAGCAGTGGTCGACAGGGGGCCCAGCCCCAGCATTTT.

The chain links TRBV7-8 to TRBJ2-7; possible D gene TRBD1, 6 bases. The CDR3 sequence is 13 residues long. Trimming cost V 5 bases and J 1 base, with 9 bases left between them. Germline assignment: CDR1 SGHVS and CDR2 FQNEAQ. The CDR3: CASSVTGSYEQYV. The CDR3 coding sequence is TGTGCCAGCAGCGTGACAGGTTCCTACGAGCAGTACGTC.

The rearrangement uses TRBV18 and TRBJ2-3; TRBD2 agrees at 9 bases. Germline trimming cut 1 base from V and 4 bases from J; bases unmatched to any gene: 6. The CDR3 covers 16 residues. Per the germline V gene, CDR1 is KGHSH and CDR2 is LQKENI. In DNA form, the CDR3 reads TGTGCCAGCTCACCACTAAGCGGGGGGTTTGCAGATACGCAGTATTTT. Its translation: CASSPLSGGFADTQYF.

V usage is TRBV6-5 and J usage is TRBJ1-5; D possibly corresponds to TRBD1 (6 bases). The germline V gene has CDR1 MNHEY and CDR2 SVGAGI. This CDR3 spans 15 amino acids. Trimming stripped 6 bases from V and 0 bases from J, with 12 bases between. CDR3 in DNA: TGTGCCAGCAGCCTGACAGGATATAGCAATCAGCCCCAGCATTTT. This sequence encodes CASSLTGYSNQPQHF.

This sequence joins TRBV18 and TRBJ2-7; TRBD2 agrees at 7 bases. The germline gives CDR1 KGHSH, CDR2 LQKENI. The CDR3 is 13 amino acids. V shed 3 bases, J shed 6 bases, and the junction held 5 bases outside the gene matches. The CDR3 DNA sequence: TGTGCCAGCTCACCGGGCGGGGGAGGCGAGCAGTACGTC. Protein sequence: CASSPGGGGEQYV.

The CDR3 DNA sequence: TGTGCCAGCTCACCTTACAGGGGCCCCTACAATGAGCAGTTCTTC. Encoded protein: CASSPYRGPYNEQFF. This chain links TRBV18 with TRBJ2-1; 7 positions agree with TRBD1. Germline V gene data show CDR1 as KGHSH and CDR2 as LQKENI. This CDR3 is built from 15 residues. The ends lost 3 bases at V and 2 bases at J; junction bases unmatched: 4.

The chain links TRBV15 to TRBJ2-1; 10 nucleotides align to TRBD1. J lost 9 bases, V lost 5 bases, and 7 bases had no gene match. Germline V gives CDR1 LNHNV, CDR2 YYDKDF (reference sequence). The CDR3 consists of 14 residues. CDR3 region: CATSAGQGPFEQFF. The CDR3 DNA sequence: TGTGCCACCAGCGCGGGACAGGGGCCCTTTGAGCAGTTCTTC.

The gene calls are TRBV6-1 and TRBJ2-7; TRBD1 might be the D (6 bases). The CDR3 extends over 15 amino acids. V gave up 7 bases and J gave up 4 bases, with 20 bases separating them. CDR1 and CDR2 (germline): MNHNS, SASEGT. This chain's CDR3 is CASTLTPRGIYEQYV. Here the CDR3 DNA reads TGTGCCAGCACCCTAACCCCCAGGGGCATATACGAGCAGTACGTC.

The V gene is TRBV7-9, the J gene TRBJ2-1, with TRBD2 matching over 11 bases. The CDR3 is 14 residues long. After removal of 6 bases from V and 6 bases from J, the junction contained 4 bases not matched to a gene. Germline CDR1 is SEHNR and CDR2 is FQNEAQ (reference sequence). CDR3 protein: CASRTSGAGNEQFF. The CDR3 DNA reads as TGTGCCAGCAGGACTAGCGGGGCCGGCAATGAGCAGTTCTTC.

In DNA form, the CDR3 reads TGTGCCAGCAGTTCGACAGGGGGAAGGGCTTTCTTT. Translation: CASSSTGGRAFF. The chain couples TRBV6-5 to TRBJ1-1, with 9 bases aligning to TRBD1. Germline CDR1 is MNHEY and CDR2 is SVGAGI. The CDR3 extends over 12 amino acids. The J segment lost 11 bases and the V segment lost 4 bases, leaving 5 bases of the junction unmatched.

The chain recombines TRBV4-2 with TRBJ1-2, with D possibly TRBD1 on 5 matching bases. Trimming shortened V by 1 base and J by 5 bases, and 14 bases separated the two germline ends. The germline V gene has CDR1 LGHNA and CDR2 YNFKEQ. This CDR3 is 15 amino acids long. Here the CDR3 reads CASSQGNGGAYGYTF. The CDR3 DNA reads TGTGCCAGCAGCCAAGGGAACGGGGGTGCGTATGGCTACACCTTC.